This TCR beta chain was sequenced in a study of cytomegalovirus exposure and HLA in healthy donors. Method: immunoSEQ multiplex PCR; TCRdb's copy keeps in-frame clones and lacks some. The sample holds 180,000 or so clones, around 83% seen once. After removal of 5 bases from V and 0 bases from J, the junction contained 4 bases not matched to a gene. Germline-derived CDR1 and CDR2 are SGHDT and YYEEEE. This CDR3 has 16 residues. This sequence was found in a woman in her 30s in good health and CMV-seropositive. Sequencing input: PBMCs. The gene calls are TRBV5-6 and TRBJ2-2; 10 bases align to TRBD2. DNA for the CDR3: TGTGCCAGCAGTTCCGGGACTAGCGCGAACACCGGGGAGCTGTTTTTT. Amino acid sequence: CASSSGTSANTGELFF.